These 16 T cell receptor beta chains were sequenced from one sample in a study of blood T cell repertoires in COVID-19. Some clones are missing from TCRdb's copy, which holds only in-frame ones; the method was immunoSEQ multiplex PCR. This sample carries more than 110,000 clones, 76% of them seen once, and the ten largest clones take under 6%. The sample was peripheral blood. These receptors all stem from a woman aged 80 or over with active or convalescent COVID-19.

V gene TRBV7-8 combines with J gene TRBJ1-5; D might be TRBD1 (6 bases). V was shortened by 1 base and J by 5 bases, with 12 bases between the two germline ends. CDR1 is SGHVS and CDR2 is FQNEAQ in the germline V gene. This CDR3 has 15 residues. The chain's CDR3 is CASSLDPGADQPQHF. The CDR3 DNA is TGTGCCAGCAGCTTAGATCCAGGGGCCGATCAGCCCCAGCATTTT.

A note on this clone: At one of its ends the junction is not consistent with the germline gene, which may arise from a read error. V and J are TRBV7-7 and TRBJ2-5, with a tentative D call TRBD1 (6 bases). CDR3 length equals 15 residues. Per germline, CDR1 SSHAT and CDR2 FNYEAQ (reference sequence). Here the CDR3 DNA reads TGTGCTAGCAGCTTAGGGCCAGGGGCGGTAGAGACCCAGTACTTC. Protein sequence: CASSLGPGAVETQYF.

V is TRBV19 and J is TRBJ1-2; D unclear. CDR3 length: 16 residues. Trimming stripped 3 bases from V and 1 base from J, with 15 bases between. The V gene's germline CDR1 is LNHDA and CDR2 SQIVND (reference sequence). The CDR3 DNA is TGTGCCAGTAGTATGATCGAGATAATTAATAACTATGGCTACACCTTC. Its translation is CASSMIEIINNYGYTF.

This clone has just one count. This sequence joins TRBV28 and TRBJ1-5; D unresolved. The CDR3 runs to 15 residues. V was clipped by 7 bases and J by 3 bases, with 16 bases between them. CDR1 MDHEN and CDR2 SYDVKM come from the germline V gene. CDR3 protein: CASTLRGVYNQPQHF. The DNA of the CDR3 is TGTGCCAGCACCCTCCGGGGTGTCTACAATCAGCCCCAGCATTTT.

The chain joins TRBV30 to TRBJ1-3, with a weak D call TRBD1 (6 bases). Germline CDR1 is GTSNPN and CDR2 is SVGIG (reference sequence). The CDR3 runs 15 residues. V was clipped by 4 bases and J by 3 bases, with 16 bases between them. The CDR3 DNA follows: TGTGCCTGGACAAGGGGGAGCCCCCTTGGAAACACCATATATTTT. It is translated as CAWTRGSPLGNTIYF.

V usage is TRBV9 and J usage is TRBJ1-1, with D uncertain. V was pared by 2 bases and J by 1 base, with 6 bases between. This CDR3 has 13 amino acids. Germline V gene sequence: CDR1 SGDLS, CDR2 YYNGEE. The CDR3 region has the DNA TGTGCCAGCAGCGTCACTCCGAACACTGAAGCTTTCTTT. Its translation is CASSVTPNTEAFF.

The chain has TRBV5-1 and TRBJ1-6; no clear D gene. V lost 0 bases, J lost 0 bases, and 10 bases lay in between. CDR1 is SGHRS, CDR2 YFSETQ, per germline. CDR3 length: 17 amino acids. This chain's CDR3 is CASSLDSPGSYNSPLHF. DNA of the CDR3: TGCGCCAGCAGCTTGGACAGTCCCGGCTCCTATAATTCACCCCTCCACTTT.

CDR3 DNA sequence: TGTGCCAGCCGTAGCGGGGGGGCCGGCACAGATACGCAGTATTTT. Its protein is CASRSGGAGTDTQYF. The V call is TRBV27, the J call TRBJ2-3, with 11 bases that match TRBD2. Per the germline V gene, CDR1 is MNHEY and CDR2 is SMNVEV (reference sequence). This CDR3 is built from 15 residues. With 8 bases clipped from V and 1 base from J, the junction kept 5 bases outside the gene matches.

This clone was counted between two and nine times. The chain recombines TRBV7-9 with TRBJ2-5; 9 bases are a match to TRBD1. V was pared by 5 bases and J by 6 bases, with 10 bases of the junction left unmatched. The CDR3 covers 15 residues. Germline CDR1 SEHNR, CDR2 FQNEAQ (reference sequence). CDR3 residues: CASSAPGQGLKTQYF. The CDR3 coding sequence is TGTGCCAGCAGCGCCCCGGGACAGGGTTTGAAGACCCAGTACTTC.

The J gene is TRBJ1-1, the V gene TRBV7-8; D gene unclear. Germline loops: CDR1 SGHVS, CDR2 FQNEAQ. V was cut by 4 bases and J by 1 base, with 7 bases left in between. The CDR3 extends over 13 amino acids. The CDR3 nucleotides are TGTGCCAGCAGCTCTCGGAGGAACACTGAAGCTTTCTTT. Translated, it gives CASSSRRNTEAFF.

CDR3 coding DNA: TGTGCCAGCAGTCTAGCGGGTGGGGCCAACGTCCTGACTTTC. As protein: CASSLAGGANVLTF. The rearrangement uses TRBV7-2 and TRBJ2-6, with 8 positions matching TRBD2. Germline values: CDR1 SGHTA, CDR2 FQGNSA. J gave up 3 bases and V 6 bases, and 1 base lay outside the gene matches. This CDR3 comprises 14 residues.

The V and J genes are TRBV7-9 and TRBJ2-3; 15 nucleotides match TRBD2. This CDR3 is built from 16 residues. Unmatched junction bases numbered 3, after V lost 5 bases and J lost 3 bases. Germline assignment: CDR1 SEHNR and CDR2 FQNEAQ (reference sequence). The CDR3 DNA is TGTGCCAGCAGCCCGGGACTAGCGGGGGGTACAGATACGCAGTATTTT. Its translation is CASSPGLAGGTDTQYF. Filled out from reference TRBV7-9 and TRBJ2-3, the complete variable domain reads DTGVSQNPRHKITKRGQNVTFRCDPISEHNRLYWYRQTLGQGPEFLTYFQNEAQLEKSRLLSDRFSAERPKGSFSTLEIQRTEQGDSAMYLCASSPGLAGGTDTQYFGPGTRLTVL.

The CDR3 DNA reads as TGTGCCAGCACCCCAGGGACTCTCTACGAGCAGTACTTC. It encodes CASTPGTLYEQYF. The rearrangement joins TRBV2 to TRBJ2-7; TRBD2 is a possible D gene (6 bases). V lost 7 bases and J lost 3, with 13 bases in between. This CDR3 region has 13 residues. Germline V gene lookup returns CDR1 SNHLY and CDR2 FYNNEI.

V usage is TRBV7-9 and J usage is TRBJ1-4; D is ambiguous. V gave up 2 bases and J gave up 8 bases, with 6 bases separating them. The CDR3 loop spans 12 amino acids. Looked up from germline, CDR1 is SEHNR and CDR2 is FQNEAQ (reference sequence). CDR3 sequence (DNA): TGTGCCAGCAGCTTAAAACGGGAAAAACTGTTTTTT. It translates to CASSLKREKLFF.

This clone was recorded a few times. This chain uses TRBV7-9 with TRBJ2-2; 7 nucleotides match TRBD2. V trimming: 0 bases; J trimming: 5 bases; junction bases outside the gene matches: 3. Germline CDR1 is SEHNR and CDR2 is FQNEAQ (reference sequence). The CDR3 loop spans 15 amino acids. The CDR3 DNA reads TGTGCCAGCAGCTTAGCGGGGAGGGCAACCGGGGAGCTGTTTTTT. Protein product: CASSLAGRATGELFF.

The chain uses TRBV28 and TRBJ2-4; TRBD2 aligns across 7 bases. The germline V gene encodes CDR1 MDHEN and CDR2 SYDVKM. V gave up 4 bases and J gave up 6 bases; unmatched junction bases: 12. The CDR3 spans 16 residues. The CDR3 bases are TGTGCCAGCAGTTCGGGGGGTATCGGGGCATCAAACATTCAGTACTTC. Translation gives CASSSGGIGASNIQYF.